This T cell receptor (beta chain) was recovered during a study of regulatory T cells in long-lasting Graves disease. About the study: The criterion for persistent Graves' disease was over 5 years of antithyroid drugs with positive TSH receptor antibodies.

Germline loops: CDR1 SGHDN, CDR2 FVKESK. V dropped 5 bases and J dropped 3; count of bases not matched to a gene: 2. CDR3 length: 13 amino acids. Study outcomes and limitations: Persistent patients shared more public clonotypes (over 2,500) than new patients (approximately 900).

Turning to this clonotype: The antigen remains undetermined.

As to time point: persistent/refractory GD, antithyroid drugs over 5 years with positive TRAb. Extracted PBMC RNA gave rise to the TCR library. In building TCR beta libraries, iRepertoire HTBI primers were used together with Arm-PCR of CDR3 regions. TCRdb processed the multiplex PCR reads anew with MiXCR; each CDR3 protein has one entry. The sample has under 350,000 distinct CDR3 sequences, roughly a fifth seen once. The chain links TRBV14 to TRBJ2-5; 8 bases are a match to TRBD1. The receptor was derived from a female donor with Graves disease. Sequences were derived from peripheral blood mononuclear cells (PBMCs), sampled when the disease was refractory, from a patient treated with antithyroid drugs. The CDR3 is CASSEDREETQYF. The DNA of the CDR3 is TGTGCCAGCAGCGAGGACAGGGAAGAGACCCAGTACTTC.